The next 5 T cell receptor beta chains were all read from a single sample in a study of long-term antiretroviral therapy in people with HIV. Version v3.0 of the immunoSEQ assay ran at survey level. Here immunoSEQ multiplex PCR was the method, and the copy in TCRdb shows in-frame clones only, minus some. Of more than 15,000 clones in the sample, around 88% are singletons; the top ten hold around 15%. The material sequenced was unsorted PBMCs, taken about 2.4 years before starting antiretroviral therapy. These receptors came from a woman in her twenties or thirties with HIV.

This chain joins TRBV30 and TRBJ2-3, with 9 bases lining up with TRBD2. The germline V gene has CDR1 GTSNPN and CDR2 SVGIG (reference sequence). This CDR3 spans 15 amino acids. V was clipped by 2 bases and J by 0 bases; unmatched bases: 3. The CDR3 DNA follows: TGTGCCTGGAGTCGACTAGCGGTTAGCACAGATACGCAGTATTTT. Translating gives CAWSRLAVSTDTQYF.

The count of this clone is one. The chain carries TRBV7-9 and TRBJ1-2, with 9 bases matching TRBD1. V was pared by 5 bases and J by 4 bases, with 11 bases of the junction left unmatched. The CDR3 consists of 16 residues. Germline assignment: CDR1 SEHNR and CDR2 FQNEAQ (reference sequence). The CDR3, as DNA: TGTGCCAGCAGCCCGTTGGGACAGGGACCGGGCTATGGCTACACCTTC. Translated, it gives CASSPLGQGPGYGYTF.

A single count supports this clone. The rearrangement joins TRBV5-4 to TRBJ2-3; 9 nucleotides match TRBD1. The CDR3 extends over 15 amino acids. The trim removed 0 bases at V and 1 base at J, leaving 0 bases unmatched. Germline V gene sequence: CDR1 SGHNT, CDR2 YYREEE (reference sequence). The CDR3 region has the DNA TGTGCCAGCAGCTTGGGACAGGGGGGCACAGATACGCAGTATTTT. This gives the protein CASSLGQGGTDTQYF.

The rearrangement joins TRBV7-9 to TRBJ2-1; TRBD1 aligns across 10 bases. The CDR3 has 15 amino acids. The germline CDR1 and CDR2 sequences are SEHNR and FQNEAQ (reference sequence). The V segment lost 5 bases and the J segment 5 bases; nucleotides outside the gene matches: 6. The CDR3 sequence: CASSPRTGGDNEQFF. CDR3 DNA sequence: TGTGCCAGCAGCCCACGGACAGGGGGAGACAATGAGCAGTTCTTC.

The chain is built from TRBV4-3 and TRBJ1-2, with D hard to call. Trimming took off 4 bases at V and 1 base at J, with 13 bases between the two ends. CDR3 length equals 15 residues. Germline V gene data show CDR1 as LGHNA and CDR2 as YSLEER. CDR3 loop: CASSPGATYNYGYTF. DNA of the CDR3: TGCGCCAGCAGCCCCGGAGCTACCTATAACTATGGCTACACCTTC.